This TCR beta chain came from a study of cytomegalovirus exposure and HLA in healthy donors. Findings and caveats of the study: Both high specificity and high sensitivity reportedly marked the classifier's diagnosis of cytomegalovirus status. The authors listed 150 to 200 TCR beta chains as cytomegalovirus-associated.

This CDR3 is 12 amino acids long. Trimming stripped 10 bases from V and 2 bases from J, with 11 bases between. Germline V gene sequence: CDR1 MDHEN, CDR2 SYDVKM. On this clone: Its antigen is undetermined.

Sequenced by immunoSEQ multiplex PCR; TCRdb stores in-frame clones only, minus some. The sample consists of about 98,000 clones, roughly 87% of them appearing once. This clonotype originated in a woman in her thirties in good health and CMV-seronegative. The chain couples TRBV28 to TRBJ2-5; D perhaps matches TRBD1 (6 bases). The material sequenced was PBMCs. For the CDR3, the DNA is TGTGCCACCACAGGGCCTCAAGAGACCCAGTACTTC. This codes for CATTGPQETQYF. Full variable domain (missing parts from reference TRBV28 and TRBJ2-5): DVKVTQSSRYLVKRTGEKVFLECVQDMDHENMFWYRQDPGLGLRLIYFSYDVKMKEKGDIPEGYSVSREKKERFSLILESASTNQTSMYLCATTGPQETQYFGPGTRLLVL.